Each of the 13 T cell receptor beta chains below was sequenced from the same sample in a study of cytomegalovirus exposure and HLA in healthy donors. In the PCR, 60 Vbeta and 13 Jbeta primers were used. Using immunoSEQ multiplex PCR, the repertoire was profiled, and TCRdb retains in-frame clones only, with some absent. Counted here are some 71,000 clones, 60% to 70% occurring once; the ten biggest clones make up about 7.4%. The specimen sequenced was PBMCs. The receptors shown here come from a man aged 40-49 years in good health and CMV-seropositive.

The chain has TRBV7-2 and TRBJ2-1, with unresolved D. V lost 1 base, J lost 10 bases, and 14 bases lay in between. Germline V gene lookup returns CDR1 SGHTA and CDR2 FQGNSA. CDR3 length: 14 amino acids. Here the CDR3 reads CASSLEATVLEQFF. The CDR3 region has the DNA TGTGCCAGCAGCTTAGAAGCCACGGTTCTGGAGCAGTTCTTC.

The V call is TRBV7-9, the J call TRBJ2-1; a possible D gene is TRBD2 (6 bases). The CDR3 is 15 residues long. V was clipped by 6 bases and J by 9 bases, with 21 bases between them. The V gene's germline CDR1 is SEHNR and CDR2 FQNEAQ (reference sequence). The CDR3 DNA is TGTGCCAGCAGTCCGAGCTGGCAGCCGCGGGGTGAGCAGTTCTTC. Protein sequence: CASSPSWQPRGEQFF.

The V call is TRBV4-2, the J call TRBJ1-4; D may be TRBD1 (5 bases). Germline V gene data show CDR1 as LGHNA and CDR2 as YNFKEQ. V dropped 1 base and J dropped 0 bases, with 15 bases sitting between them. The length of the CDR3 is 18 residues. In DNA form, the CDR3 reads TGTGCCAGCAGCCAAGGGAGAGACAGACTTGCAACTAATGAAAAACTGTTTTTT. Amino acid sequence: CASSQGRDRLATNEKLFF.

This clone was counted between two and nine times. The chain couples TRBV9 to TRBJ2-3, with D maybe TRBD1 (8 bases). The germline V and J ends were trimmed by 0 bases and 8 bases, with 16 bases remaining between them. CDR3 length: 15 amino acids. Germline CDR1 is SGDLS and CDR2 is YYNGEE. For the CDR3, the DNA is TGTGCCAGCAGCGTAGATGAGACAGGGGAGGGTACGCAGTATTTT. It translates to CASSVDETGEGTQYF.

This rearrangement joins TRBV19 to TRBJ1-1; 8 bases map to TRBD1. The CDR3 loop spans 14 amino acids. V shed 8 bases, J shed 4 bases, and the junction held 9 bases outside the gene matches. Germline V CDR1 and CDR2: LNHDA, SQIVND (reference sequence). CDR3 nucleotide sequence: TGTGCCAGTTCCCCACAGGGGGGCGGCACTGAAGCTTTCTTT. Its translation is CASSPQGGGTEAFF.

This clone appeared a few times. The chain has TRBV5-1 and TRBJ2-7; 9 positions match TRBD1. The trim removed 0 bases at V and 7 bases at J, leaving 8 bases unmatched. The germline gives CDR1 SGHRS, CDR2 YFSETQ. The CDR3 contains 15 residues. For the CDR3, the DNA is TGCGCCAGCAGCTTGGACGCGACAGGGGGTGGAGAGCAGTACTTC. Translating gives CASSLDATGGGEQYF.

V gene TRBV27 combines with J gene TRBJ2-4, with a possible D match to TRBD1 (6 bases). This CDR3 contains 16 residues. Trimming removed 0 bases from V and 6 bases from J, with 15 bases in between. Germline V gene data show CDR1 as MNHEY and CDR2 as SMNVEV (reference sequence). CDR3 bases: TGTGCCAGCAGTTTATCTTTCCAGGGGTTAGGAAACATTCAGTACTTC. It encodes CASSLSFQGLGNIQYF.

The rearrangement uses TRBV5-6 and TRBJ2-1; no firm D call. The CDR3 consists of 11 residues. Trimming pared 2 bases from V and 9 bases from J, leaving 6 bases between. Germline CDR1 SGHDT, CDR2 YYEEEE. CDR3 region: CASSFRGEQFF. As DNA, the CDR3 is TGTGCCAGCAGCTTTCGCGGTGAGCAGTTCTTC.

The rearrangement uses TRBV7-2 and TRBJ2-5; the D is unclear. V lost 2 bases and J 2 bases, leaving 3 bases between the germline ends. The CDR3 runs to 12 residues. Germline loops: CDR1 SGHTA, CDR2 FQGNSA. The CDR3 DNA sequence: TGTGCCAGCAGCTTATATCAAGAGACCCAGTACTTC. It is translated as CASSLYQETQYF.

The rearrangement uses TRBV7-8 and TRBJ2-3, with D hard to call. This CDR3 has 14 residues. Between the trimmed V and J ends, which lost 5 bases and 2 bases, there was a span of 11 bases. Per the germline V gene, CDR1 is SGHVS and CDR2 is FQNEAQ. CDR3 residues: CASSLPSPTDTQYF. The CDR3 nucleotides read TGTGCCAGCAGCCTCCCCTCCCCCACAGATACGCAGTATTTT.

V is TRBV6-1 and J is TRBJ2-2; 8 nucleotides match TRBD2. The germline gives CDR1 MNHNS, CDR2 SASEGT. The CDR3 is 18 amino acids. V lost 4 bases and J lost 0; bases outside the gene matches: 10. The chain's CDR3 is CASSAPSGGSANTGELFF. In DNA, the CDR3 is TGTGCCAGCAGTGCCCCAAGCGGGGGCTCTGCGAACACCGGGGAGCTGTTTTTT.

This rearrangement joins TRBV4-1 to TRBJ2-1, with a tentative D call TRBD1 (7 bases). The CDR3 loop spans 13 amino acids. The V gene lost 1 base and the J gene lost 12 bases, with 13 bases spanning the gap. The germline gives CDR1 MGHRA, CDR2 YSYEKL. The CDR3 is CASSQGQGGRQFF. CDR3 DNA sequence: TGCGCCAGCAGCCAAGGTCAGGGGGGAAGGCAGTTCTTC.

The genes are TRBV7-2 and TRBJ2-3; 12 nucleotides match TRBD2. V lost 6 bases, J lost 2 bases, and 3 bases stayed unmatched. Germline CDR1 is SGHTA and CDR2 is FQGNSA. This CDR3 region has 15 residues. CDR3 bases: TGTGCCAGCAGATGGACTAGCGGGGTCACAGATACGCAGTATTTT. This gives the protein CASRWTSGVTDTQYF.